Following are 7 T cell receptor beta chains from one sample sequenced in a study of CD8+ T cells in alopecia areata. Described treatment: oral pan-JAK inhibitor, 5-10 mg twice daily. Extracted from the samples, RNA was reverse transcribed into cDNA to serve as the sequencing template. The assay was immunoSEQ multiplex PCR, and TCRdb's table has in-frame clones only and misses some. The sample contains 150,000 to 250,000 clones, about three fifths of which appear only once. Here the sequenced sample was CD4+ T cells sorted from blood, taken at week 24, from a patient treated with tofacitinib. These receptors were collected from a human donor with alopecia areata.

The rearrangement joins TRBV4-3 to TRBJ1-6; D gene unclear. Germline assignment: CDR1 LGHNA and CDR2 YSLEER. With 4 bases removed from V and 9 bases from J, the gap between germline ends came to 10 bases. There are 13 residues in the CDR3. The CDR3 region has the DNA TGCGCCAGCAGCCGTGACCTGAGTTCACCCCTCCACTTT. Protein product: CASSRDLSSPLHF.

This rearrangement joins TRBV28 to TRBJ1-2; 9 nucleotides line up with TRBD1. Per the germline V gene, CDR1 is MDHEN and CDR2 is SYDVKM. Trimming took 8 bases from V and 8 from J; bases not matched to a gene: 12. The CDR3 loop spans 14 amino acids. The CDR3 here is CASSTTGTGPGYTF. CDR3 coding DNA: TGTGCCAGCTCTACTACCGGGACAGGGCCCGGCTACACCTTC.

V and J are TRBV7-2 and TRBJ2-1; no reliable D call. Germline CDR1 and CDR2: SGHTA and FQGNSA. Trimming left V 0 bases short and J 4 bases short, with 7 bases between. The CDR3 extends over 14 amino acids. In nucleotides, the CDR3 is TGTGCCAGCAGCTTAGCCATACAATACAATGAGCAGTTCTTC. Protein: CASSLAIQYNEQFF.

This sequence joins TRBV7-2 and TRBJ2-1; 9 bases line up with TRBD2. This CDR3 spans 17 amino acids. Germline values: CDR1 SGHTA, CDR2 FQGNSA. V was clipped by 4 bases and J by 0 bases; unmatched bases: 7. The CDR3 region is CASSSHSGGHSYNEQFF. The CDR3 region has the DNA TGTGCCAGCAGCTCCCATAGCGGGGGCCACTCCTACAATGAGCAGTTCTTC. The full variable domain, rest sourced from reference TRBV7-2 and TRBJ2-1, is GAGVSQSPSNKVTEKGKDVELRCDPISGHTALYWYRQSLGQGLEFLIYFQGNSAPDKSGLPSDRFSAERTGGSVSTLTIQRTQQEDSAVYLCASSSHSGGHSYNEQFFGPGTRLTVL.

The genes are TRBV7-8 and TRBJ2-5; no definite D call. The germline V gene has CDR1 SGHVS and CDR2 FQNEAQ. The CDR3 extends over 12 amino acids. V gave up 5 bases and J gave up 5 bases, with 9 bases separating them. As DNA, the CDR3 is TGTGCCAGCAGCCTATCTACGGAGACCCAGTACTTC. Its translation: CASSLSTETQYF.

The chain is built from TRBV27 and TRBJ1-2; 9 bases are a match to TRBD1. CDR1 is MNHEY, CDR2 SMNVEV, per germline (reference sequence). The CDR3 is 16 amino acids. The V segment lost 5 bases and the J segment 4 bases; nucleotides outside the gene matches: 11. The CDR3 DNA reads TGTGCCAGCAGTACAACGTGGCTGACAGGGGGCTATGGCTACACCTTC. Its translation: CASSTTWLTGGYGYTF.

The V call is TRBV29-1, the J call TRBJ1-1, with D unclear. V lost 4 bases to trimming and J lost 0 bases, with 21 bases between them. The CDR3 has 17 amino acids. Germline V gene data show CDR1 as SQVTM and CDR2 as ANQGSEA. For the CDR3, the DNA is TGCAGCGTTGCGGTGTTCAGGTACGGACCAATGAACACTGAAGCTTTCTTT. Translation gives CSVAVFRYGPMNTEAFF.